Shown below are 15 T cell receptor beta chains from a single sample sequenced in a study of T cell responses to AZD1222 COVID-19 vaccine. The protocol was immunoSEQ multiplex PCR, while the TCRdb copy is restricted to in-frame clones and leaves out a portion. The sample holds 100,000 or so clones, around 80% seen once. The sample in question was peripheral blood, obtained on day 0 of AZD1222 vaccination. The receptors shown here come from an adult in good health.

The rearrangement uses TRBV6-1 and TRBJ2-3; possibly TRBD2 for D (5 bases). The CDR3 is made up of 14 amino acids. Germline CDR1 and CDR2: MNHNS and SASEGT. The V gene lost 3 bases and the J gene lost 0 bases, with 7 bases spanning the gap. This CDR3 reads CASSERASTDTQYF. The CDR3 DNA sequence: TGTGCCAGCAGTGAGCGGGCCAGCACAGATACGCAGTATTTT.

CDR3 sequence reads: CASSLMSGVPYNEQFF. CDR3 in DNA: TGTGCCAGCAGCTTGATGAGCGGGGTCCCCTACAATGAGCAGTTCTTC. V and J are TRBV11-2 and TRBJ2-1; TRBD2 matches 7 bases. Germline loops: CDR1 SGHAT, CDR2 FQNNGV. V was clipped by 3 bases and J by 2 bases; unmatched bases: 7. The CDR3 covers 16 residues.

The chain uses TRBV19 and TRBJ1-2, with 12 bases matching TRBD1. The CDR3 sequence is 14 residues long. CDR1 and CDR2 (germline): LNHDA, SQIVND (reference sequence). Unmatched junction bases numbered 2, after V lost 5 bases and J lost 4 bases. The CDR3 loop is CASSGTGGTYGYTF. DNA for the CDR3: TGTGCCAGTAGTGGGACAGGGGGCACCTATGGCTACACCTTC.

This sequence joins TRBV6-1 and TRBJ1-4; D uncertain. The CDR3 runs 15 residues. V lost 0 bases and J lost 2, with 7 bases in between. Germline CDR1 is MNHNS and CDR2 is SASEGT. The CDR3 spells CASSEAGRTNEKLFF. In DNA form, the CDR3 reads TGTGCCAGCAGTGAAGCGGGGAGGACTAATGAAAAACTGTTTTTT.

CDR3 loop: CASSSPGLAGQYEQYF. In DNA, the CDR3 is TGTGCCAGCAGTTCCCCGGGACTAGCGGGGCAGTACGAGCAGTACTTC. The chain carries TRBV6-5 and TRBJ2-7; 13 bases are a match to TRBD2. V lost 4 bases, J lost 4 bases, and 7 bases stayed unmatched. Germline V gene sequence: CDR1 MNHEY, CDR2 SVGAGI. This CDR3 contains 16 residues.

This chain connects TRBV27 to TRBJ2-3; no clear D gene. From germline, CDR1 is MNHEY and CDR2 SMNVEV (reference sequence). Trimming shortened V by 5 bases and J by 1 base, and 10 bases separated the two germline ends. The CDR3 covers 14 residues. CDR3 in amino acids: CASSLTPRTDTQYF. The CDR3 nucleotides are TGTGCCAGCAGTCTAACTCCTCGCACAGATACGCAGTATTTT.

This rearrangement joins TRBV18 to TRBJ2-1, with a possible D match to TRBD2 (6 bases). Trimming pared 2 bases from V and 6 bases from J, leaving 23 bases between. There are 18 residues in the CDR3. Germline loops: CDR1 KGHSH, CDR2 LQKENI. CDR3: CASSPNGGWAVGGNEQFF. CDR3 DNA sequence: TGTGCCAGCTCACCAAACGGGGGATGGGCGGTTGGCGGCAATGAGCAGTTCTTC.

The J gene is TRBJ2-7, the V gene TRBV5-4; the match to TRBD2 covers 7 bases. Germline lookup yields CDR1 SGHNT and CDR2 YYREEE (reference sequence). The V and J ends lost 3 bases and 7 bases, in that order; junction bases with no gene match: 7. This CDR3 has 13 amino acids. In nucleotides, the CDR3 is TGTGCCAGCAGCTCGATCGGGCGGGGGGAGCAGTACTTC. Translated, it gives CASSSIGRGEQYF.

The chain carries TRBV5-6 and TRBJ2-4; D might be TRBD2 (5 bases). Germline CDR1 is SGHDT and CDR2 is YYEEEE. Trimming took 1 base from V and 8 from J, leaving 7 bases between them. There are 12 residues in the CDR3. CDR3 in DNA: TGTGCCAGCAGCTTGAGGGAGCACATTCAGTACTTC. Its translation is CASSLREHIQYF.

This chain joins TRBV20-1 and TRBJ1-4; possibly TRBD1 for D (6 bases). Germline V gene data show CDR1 as DFQATT and CDR2 as SNEGSKA (reference sequence). The CDR3 runs to 11 residues. Trimming stripped 7 bases from V and 4 bases from J, with 7 bases between. The CDR3 region is CSGRGNEKLFF. In DNA, the CDR3 is TGCAGTGGCAGGGGTAATGAAAAACTGTTTTTT.

This clone has just a few counts. The J gene is TRBJ1-3, the V gene TRBV6-2 or TRBV6-3; D unclear. The V gene's germline CDR1 is MNHEY and CDR2 SVGEGT. Trimming stripped 6 bases from V and 0 bases from J, with 3 bases between. The CDR3 is made up of 12 amino acids. This chain's CDR3 is CASSVSGNTIYF. DNA of the CDR3: TGTGCCAGCAGCGTCTCTGGAAACACCATATATTTT.

V gene TRBV18 combines with J gene TRBJ2-3; a possible D gene is TRBD1 (8 bases). The germline V gene encodes CDR1 KGHSH and CDR2 LQKENI. The CDR3 is 15 residues long. The V end was cut by 1 base, the J end by 4 bases, with 12 bases between. The CDR3 nucleotides read TGTGCCAGCTCACCACGGACAGGGAGGGCAGATACGCAGTATTTT. Protein: CASSPRTGRADTQYF.

The gene calls are TRBV7-6 and TRBJ1-6, with a weak D call TRBD1 (6 bases). CDR1 is SGHVS, CDR2 FNYEAQ, per germline. The V and J ends lost 2 bases and 9 bases respectively, with 14 bases between them. CDR3 length: 15 amino acids. The CDR3 is CASSLWAGDSSPLHF. CDR3 bases: TGTGCCAGCAGCTTATGGGCAGGGGATTCTTCACCCCTCCACTTT.

This clone was seen only a few times. The chain is built from TRBV5-6 and TRBJ1-1; possibly TRBD1 for D (5 bases). Germline V gives CDR1 SGHDT, CDR2 YYEEEE. V was cut by 0 bases and J by 0 bases, with 12 bases left in between. This CDR3 is 16 amino acids long. CDR3 loop: CASSLGGTGLNTEAFF. In DNA form, the CDR3 reads TGTGCCAGCAGCTTGGGGGGCACAGGCTTGAACACTGAAGCTTTCTTT.

A single count supports this clone. This chain uses TRBV6-6 with TRBJ1-1; no definite D call. V was clipped by 7 bases and J by 0 bases, with 12 bases between them. Looked up from germline, CDR1 is MNHNY and CDR2 is SVGAGI (reference sequence). The CDR3 has 14 residues. The DNA of the CDR3 is TGTGCCAGCAATCCGACCGCGATGAACACTGAAGCTTTCTTT. Translating gives CASNPTAMNTEAFF.